The 25 T cell receptor beta chains reported below all come from one sample, sequenced in a study of blood T cell repertoires in COVID-19. Some clones are missing from TCRdb's copy, which holds only in-frame ones; the method was immunoSEQ multiplex PCR. The data hold approximately 51,000 clones, with approximately 86% observed a single time. Sequenced material: peripheral blood. Receptor source: a man aged 35 to 55 with active COVID-19.

The chain recombines TRBV30 with TRBJ2-1, with D unresolved. The germline V gene has CDR1 GTSNPN and CDR2 SVGIG (reference sequence). V shed 5 bases and J shed 3 bases, with 8 bases lying between them. The CDR3 sequence is 12 residues long. CDR3 bases: TGTGCCTGGTCTTACTTCTACAATGAGCAGTTCTTC. Protein product: CAWSYFYNEQFF.

The chain uses TRBV12-1 and TRBJ2-7; the D call of TRBD1 is as the table states it, not checked on the DNA. TRBV12-1 is termed a pseudogene. The CDR3 has 14 residues. CDR3 region: CASSFAGVAYEQYF. In nucleotides, the CDR3 is TGTGCCAGCAGCTTTGCAGGGGTGGCCTACGAGCAGTACTTC.

This chain's CDR3 is CASSVVPGQGAYGYTF. The CDR3 DNA reads as TGTGCCAGCAGCGTTGTACCGGGACAGGGGGCCTATGGCTACACCTTC. J is TRBJ1-2 and V is TRBV9; 12 nucleotides match TRBD1. The CDR3 has 16 residues. Germline assignment: CDR1 SGDLS and CDR2 YYNGEE. V lost 2 bases, J lost 4 bases, and 6 bases stayed unmatched.

V is TRBV10-3 and J is TRBJ2-5; the D gene is possibly TRBD2 (6 bases). CDR1 and CDR2 (germline): ENHRY, SYGVKD. The CDR3 runs to 15 residues. Trimming removed 2 bases from V and 7 bases from J, with 17 bases in between. For the CDR3, the DNA is TGTGCCATCAGTGAGGTTTCGGACCTGGGAGGGACCCAGTACTTC. It specifies CAISEVSDLGGTQYF.

V usage is TRBV7-3 and J usage is TRBJ1-3, with 8 nucleotides matching TRBD1. V was clipped by 5 bases and J by 4 bases; unmatched bases: 7. In germline, CDR1 is SGHTA, CDR2 FQGTGA. The CDR3 has 15 residues. The CDR3 here is CASSQGQGTGNTIYF. CDR3 DNA: TGTGCCAGCAGCCAAGGACAGGGCACCGGAAACACCATATATTTT.

This clone came up a few times. V gene TRBV5-6 combines with J gene TRBJ2-5, with D maybe TRBD1 (6 bases). The V gene's germline CDR1 is SGHDT and CDR2 YYEEEE. The CDR3 runs 13 residues. Trimming shortened V by 5 bases and J by 2 bases, and 10 bases separated the two germline ends. CDR3 nucleotides: TGTGCCAGCAGATTCGACAGGCAAGAGACCCAGTACTTC. It encodes CASRFDRQETQYF. Drawing the rest from reference TRBV5-6 and TRBJ2-5, the complete variable domain is DAGVTQSPTHLIKTRGQQVTLRCSPKSGHDTVSWYQQALGQGPQFIFQYYEEEERQRGNFPDRFSGHQFPNYSSELNVNALLLGDSALYLCASRFDRQETQYFGPGTRLLVL.

This rearrangement joins TRBV10-2 to TRBJ2-1, with D perhaps matching TRBD2 (5 bases). This CDR3 spans 13 amino acids. The germline V and J ends were trimmed by 7 bases and 9 bases, with 16 bases remaining between them. The germline V gene has CDR1 WSHSY and CDR2 SAAADI. CDR3 DNA: TGCGCCAGCACGTCTAGCTCAGGTGGTGAGCAGTTCTTC. Its protein product is CASTSSSGGEQFF.

The genes are TRBV10-3 and TRBJ2-2; 9 nucleotides agree with TRBD1. Germline CDR1 is ENHRY and CDR2 is SYGVKD. This CDR3 has 14 amino acids. J lost 7 bases, V lost 6 bases, and 6 bases had no gene match. DNA for the CDR3: TGTGCCATCAGATTACAGGGGGCCGGCGGGGAGCTGTTTTTT. Its protein product is CAIRLQGAGGELFF.

The chain combines TRBV24-1 with TRBJ2-7; tentatively, D is TRBD1 (6 bases). The V end lost 6 bases, the J end lost 2 bases, and 13 bases lay between the germline ends. Germline V gene data show CDR1 as KGHDR and CDR2 as SFDVKD. This CDR3 comprises 14 residues. The CDR3, as DNA: TGTGCCACCAGTCCTGGGGGCTGGACCTACGAGCAGTACTTC. Protein product: CATSPGGWTYEQYF.

This sequence joins TRBV10-1 and TRBJ2-7; 7 nucleotides line up with TRBD2. CDR1 is WNHNN and CDR2 is SYGVQD in the germline V gene (reference sequence). This CDR3 has 12 amino acids. Trimming at V came to 0 bases and at J to 11 bases, leaving 4 bases not matched to a gene. The DNA of the CDR3 is TGCGCCAGCAGTGAGTCAGCGGGAAGGGAGTACTTC. Its protein is CASSESAGREYF.

The rearrangement joins TRBV21-1 to TRBJ2-5; TRBD1, as called in the table, went unchecked against the DNA. TRBV21-1 represents a pseudogene. The CDR3 consists of 18 residues. CDR3 in amino acids: CASSKVSSSRGSQETQYF. The CDR3 DNA reads TGTGCCAGCAGCAAAGTCTCTTCGAGCAGGGGGAGTCAAGAGACCCAGTACTTC.

The chain joins TRBV30 to TRBJ1-4; D possibly corresponds to TRBD1 (5 bases). This CDR3 is built from 14 residues. CDR1 is GTSNPN and CDR2 is SVGIG in the germline V gene (reference sequence). Trimming took off 2 bases at V and 8 bases at J, with 15 bases between the two ends. The CDR3 DNA reads TGTGCCTGGAGTAAGGGGCTCGATAGGGAAAAACTGTTTTTT. Amino acids: CAWSKGLDREKLFF.

The chain couples TRBV12-3 or TRBV12-4 to TRBJ1-1; D is perhaps TRBD1 (5 bases). The germline V and J ends were trimmed by 7 bases and 3 bases, with 9 bases remaining between them. The CDR3 totals 12 residues. The CDR3 DNA sequence: TGTGCCAGCACTCCAGGGTACACTGAAGCTTTCTTT. This codes for CASTPGYTEAFF.

The V call is TRBV13, the J call TRBJ2-7; 9 bases align to TRBD1. Germline loops: CDR1 PRHDT, CDR2 FYEKMQ (reference sequence). This CDR3 spans 16 amino acids. V lost 5 bases, J lost 2 bases, and 10 bases stayed unmatched. CDR3: CASSQGGQGNTYEQYF. For the CDR3, the DNA is TGTGCCAGCAGCCAAGGGGGACAGGGAAACACCTACGAGCAGTACTTC.

V usage is TRBV30 and J usage is TRBJ1-5; D not resolved. Looked up from germline, CDR1 is GTSNPN and CDR2 is SVGIG (reference sequence). Trimming removed 3 bases from V and 5 bases from J, with 11 bases in between. CDR3 length: 13 amino acids. CDR3 sequence: CAWRAPGYQPQHF. The CDR3 DNA is TGTGCCTGGAGGGCCCCGGGGTATCAGCCCCAGCATTTT.

CDR3 coding DNA: TGTGCCTGGAAAACAGGGGGTTCCTACGAGCAGTACTTC. Protein sequence: CAWKTGGSYEQYF. This chain links TRBV30 with TRBJ2-7, with 8 bases lining up with TRBD1. Germline V gene lookup returns CDR1 GTSNPN and CDR2 SVGIG (reference sequence). V lost 4 bases to trimming and J lost 1 base; unmatched junction nucleotides: 3. CDR3 length: 13 amino acids.

The chain is built from TRBV7-9 and TRBJ2-3; 7 positions match TRBD2. Germline trimming cut 3 bases from V and 0 bases from J; bases unmatched to any gene: 3. Germline CDR1 is SEHNR and CDR2 is FQNEAQ (reference sequence). The CDR3 is made up of 15 amino acids. This CDR3 reads CASSFSGQSTDTQYF. The CDR3 nucleotides read TGTGCCAGCAGCTTTAGCGGGCAAAGCACAGATACGCAGTATTTT.

The V call is TRBV18, the J call TRBJ2-7, with D perhaps TRBD2 (6 bases). Germline V lookup: CDR1 KGHSH, CDR2 LQKENI. V was cut by 6 bases and J by 4 bases, with 13 bases left in between. This CDR3 is built from 13 residues. The CDR3 loop reads CASSPGVRYEQYF. CDR3 sequence (DNA): TGTGCCAGCTCGCCGGGGGTAAGATACGAGCAGTACTTC.

This clone showed up just once. This chain joins TRBV19 and TRBJ1-5, with D hard to call. This CDR3 is 13 amino acids long. Per the germline V gene, CDR1 is LNHDA and CDR2 is SQIVND (reference sequence). Trimming left V 3 bases short and J 4 bases short, with 7 bases between. CDR3 DNA: TGTGCCAGTAGTATGGGCCAGAATCAGCCCCAGCATTTT. Encoded protein: CASSMGQNQPQHF.

This clone has just one count. The V call is TRBV12-3 or TRBV12-4, the J call TRBJ2-7, with a tentative D call TRBD2 (6 bases). This CDR3 comprises 12 residues. Deletions cut 8 bases from V and 2 bases from J, with 10 bases between. Here the CDR3 DNA reads TGTGCCAGCCGGGACTCCCCCTACGAGCAGTACTTC. Encoded protein: CASRDSPYEQYF.

The chain recombines TRBV5-6 with TRBJ2-7; 9 bases are a match to TRBD1. The V and J ends lost 3 bases and 5 bases, in that order; junction bases with no gene match: 12. Looked up from germline, CDR1 is SGHDT and CDR2 is YYEEEE. The CDR3 length is 16 residues. This CDR3 reads CASSSGWGTGLHEQYF. CDR3 nucleotides: TGTGCCAGCAGCTCAGGTTGGGGGACAGGGCTCCACGAGCAGTACTTC. The full variable domain, its missing parts supplied by reference TRBV5-6 and TRBJ2-7, is DAGVTQSPTHLIKTRGQQVTLRCSPKSGHDTVSWYQQALGQGPQFIFQYYEEEERQRGNFPDRFSGHQFPNYSSELNVNALLLGDSALYLCASSSGWGTGLHEQYFGPGTRLTVT.

This chain connects TRBV30 to TRBJ1-2, with D tentatively TRBD1 (6 bases). The V end was cut by 2 bases, the J end by 4 bases, with 11 bases between. The CDR3 runs to 13 residues. Germline V gene data show CDR1 as GTSNPN and CDR2 as SVGIG (reference sequence). This chain's CDR3 is CAWSIQGSYGYTF. Written as DNA, the CDR3 is TGTGCCTGGAGTATACAGGGCTCCTATGGCTACACCTTC.

This clone showed up just once. The rearrangement links TRBV5-6 to TRBJ1-2; D perhaps matches TRBD1 (6 bases). From germline, CDR1 is SGHDT and CDR2 YYEEEE. V was pared by 5 bases and J by 0 bases, with 17 bases between. The CDR3 totals 16 residues. CDR3 sequence (DNA): TGTGCCAGCAGTTACGCAGACAGGATAGCTAACTATGGCTACACCTTC. This encodes CASSYADRIANYGYTF.

J is TRBJ1-3 and V is TRBV28; 7 bases agree with TRBD1. The length of the CDR3 is 16 residues. Germline V gene sequence: CDR1 MDHEN, CDR2 SYDVKM. Germline trimming cut 5 bases from V and 0 bases from J; bases unmatched to any gene: 7. The CDR3 region has the DNA TGTGCCAGCAGTCCCTGGGGACAGAACTCTGGAAACACCATATATTTT. Its protein is CASSPWGQNSGNTIYF.

The CDR3 DNA sequence: TGTGCCAGCAGTTACCGACGAGCCGGCGGTGAAGCTTTCTTT. Its translation: CASSYRRAGGEAFF. The chain combines TRBV6-5 with TRBJ1-1, with D uncertain. CDR3 length equals 14 residues. V lost 2 bases, J lost 7 bases, and 14 bases lay in between. CDR1 MNHEY and CDR2 SVGAGI come from the germline V gene.